One and the same sample provided the 30 T cell receptor beta chains below, sequenced in a study of spatial heterogeneity in lung cancer. TCRdb analysed the 5' RACE reads with MiXCR anew, one entry per CDR3 protein. Of 40,000 to 45,000 distinct CDR3 sequences in the sample, 20% to 25% were seen once. Time point given: blood at routine non-recurrence follow-up after resection. The specimen was PBMCs, collected at follow-up. Receptor source: a female donor with early-stage non-small cell lung cancer.

This chain links TRBV29-1 with TRBJ1-1; perhaps TRBD1 as D (6 bases). This CDR3 is built from 12 residues. Trimming removed 7 bases from V and 0 bases from J, with 9 bases in between. Germline V gene data show CDR1 as SQVTM and CDR2 as ANQGSEA. The CDR3: CSGDNVNTEAFF. CDR3 coding DNA: TGCAGCGGGGACAATGTGAACACTGAAGCTTTCTTT.

This clonotype has just one count. CDR3 sequence (DNA): TGCGCCAGCTTCGCGCGTGGCAGCCCCTACGAGCAGTACGTC. Translation gives CASFARGSPYEQYV. The V and J genes are TRBV10-1 and TRBJ2-7, with D unresolved. CDR3 size: 14 residues. The V end lost 8 bases, the J end lost 2 bases, and 16 bases lay between the germline ends. Germline CDR1 WNHNN, CDR2 SYGVQD (reference sequence).

The table lists this clonotype with many counts. The chain has TRBV7-3 and TRBJ2-6, with 8 bases lining up with TRBD2. CDR1 SGHTA and CDR2 FQGTGA come from the germline V gene. J gave up 4 bases and V 1 base, and 6 bases lay outside the gene matches. CDR3 length: 17 amino acids. CDR3 protein: CASSLMSAGDGANVLTF. The CDR3 nucleotides read TGTGCCAGCAGCTTAATGTCAGCGGGAGACGGGGCCAACGTCCTGACTTTC.

There are a few counts of this clonotype. The chain recombines TRBV5-6 with TRBJ1-1; no reliable D call. There are 18 residues in the CDR3. V dropped 5 bases and J dropped 2 bases, with 25 bases sitting between them. Germline V lookup: CDR1 SGHDT, CDR2 YYEEEE. CDR3 protein: CASRRRVYNMFDNTEAFF. The CDR3 DNA reads as TGTGCCAGCAGGCGCCGGGTCTACAATATGTTTGACAACACTGAAGCTTTCTTT.

This clonotype was counted ten times or more. The chain joins TRBV7-6 to TRBJ2-5, with D possibly matching TRBD2 (5 bases). Germline V gene sequence: CDR1 SGHVS, CDR2 FNYEAQ. Between the trimmed V and J ends, which lost 1 base and 5 bases, there was a span of 14 bases. The length of the CDR3 is 15 residues. CDR3 nucleotides: TGTGCCAGCAGCTTAGGGCCGCTAGCTTGGGAGACCCAGTACTTC. This codes for CASSLGPLAWETQYF.

The rearrangement uses TRBV12-3 or TRBV12-4 and TRBJ2-3; D perhaps matches TRBD1 (5 bases). Deletions cut 8 bases from V and 2 bases from J, with 17 bases between. The CDR3 has 15 residues. CDR3 sequence reads: CASATMGQVTDTQYF. The CDR3 nucleotides are TGTGCCAGCGCAACTATGGGGCAGGTCACAGATACGCAGTATTTT.

A few counts support this clonotype. The chain has TRBV4-2 and TRBJ1-1; TRBD1 agrees at 7 bases. The CDR3 runs to 16 residues. From germline, CDR1 is LGHNA and CDR2 YNFKEQ. V lost 3 bases, J lost 5 bases, and 12 bases stayed unmatched. The CDR3 sequence: CASSHLVDRAGTEAFF. In nucleotides, the CDR3 is TGTGCCAGCAGCCATCTCGTCGACAGGGCCGGGACTGAAGCTTTCTTT.

This clonotype turned up a few times. J is TRBJ1-3 and V is TRBV30; D remains ambiguous. This CDR3 spans 11 amino acids. The V gene's germline CDR1 is GTSNPN and CDR2 SVGIG (reference sequence). Between the trimmed V and J ends, which lost 2 bases and 4 bases, there was a span of 3 bases. CDR3 coding DNA: TGTGCCTGGAGTTCAGGAAACACCATATATTTT. Protein sequence: CAWSSGNTIYF.

V and J are TRBV2 and TRBJ2-6; no clear D gene. Trimming took off 8 bases at V and 4 bases at J, with 21 bases between the two ends. The CDR3 runs 17 residues. CDR1 is SNHLY, CDR2 FYNNEI, per germline. CDR3 loop: CASVRSSVNEGANVLTF. The CDR3 DNA reads as TGTGCCAGCGTCCGGTCTTCAGTTAACGAGGGGGCCAACGTCCTGACTTTC.

This clonotype was detected ten times or more. The CDR3 region has the DNA TGTGCCATCAGTGAGTCGGGGCCCAGCCTCTATGGCTACACCTTC. This sequence encodes CAISESGPSLYGYTF. The J gene is TRBJ1-2, the V gene TRBV10-3, with TRBD1 as a possible D gene (5 bases). Germline CDR1 and CDR2: ENHRY and SYGVKD. Trimming stripped 0 bases from V and 4 bases from J, with 12 bases between. There are 15 residues in the CDR3.

This clonotype was recorded at least ten times. The rearrangement joins TRBV7-8 to TRBJ1-1; a possible D gene is TRBD1 (5 bases). The germline gives CDR1 SGHVS, CDR2 FQNEAQ. This CDR3 has 13 amino acids. With 3 bases removed from V and 5 bases from J, the gap between germline ends came to 10 bases. CDR3 sequence: CASSFSEGTEAFF. In nucleotides, the CDR3 is TGTGCCAGCAGCTTTTCGGAGGGGACTGAAGCTTTCTTT.

This clonotype was seen a handful of times. Sequence at one end of the junction differs from germline and may be a read error. The V gene is TRBV6-5, the J gene TRBJ1-2; 7 bases fit TRBD1. The V gene's germline CDR1 is MNHEY and CDR2 SVGAGI. The CDR3 covers 12 residues. CDR3 nucleotide sequence: TGTGCCAGCAGTCCCCGGACAGGTGGCCACACCTTC. This codes for CASSPRTGGHTF.

The rearrangement uses TRBV5-1 and TRBJ1-6; no clear D. Germline values: CDR1 SGHRS, CDR2 YFSETQ. Trimming pared 2 bases from V and 6 bases from J, leaving 9 bases between. This CDR3 is 14 amino acids long. The CDR3, as DNA: TGCGCCAGCAGCTTAACAGCCTCTAATTCACCCCTCCACTTT. Protein sequence: CASSLTASNSPLHF.

This clonotype was counted ten times or more. The rearrangement uses TRBV6-1 and TRBJ1-5, with TRBD1 matching over 8 bases. Germline CDR1 reads MNHNS; CDR2 reads SASEGT. The CDR3 covers 14 residues. With 10 bases clipped from V and 7 bases from J, the junction kept 12 bases outside the gene matches. Here the CDR3 DNA reads TGTGCCACCTCGACAGGGGATGTCGGCCAGCCCCAGCATTTT. It encodes CATSTGDVGQPQHF.

This clonotype was recorded a few times. The genes are TRBV29-1 and TRBJ2-3; maybe TRBD1 (5 bases). CDR1 SQVTM and CDR2 ANQGSEA come from the germline V gene. This CDR3 is 12 amino acids long. Trimming shortened V by 8 bases and J by 2 bases, and 11 bases separated the two germline ends. DNA of the CDR3: TGCAGCATCAGGGTAATCACAGATACGCAGTATTTT. Encoded protein: CSIRVITDTQYF.

There are many counts of this clonotype. The rearrangement uses TRBV3-1 and TRBJ1-1, with TRBD1 matching over 12 bases. CDR1 and CDR2 from the germline V gene are LGHDT and YNNKEL (reference sequence). After removal of 4 bases from V and 5 bases from J, the junction contained 2 bases not matched to a gene. The CDR3 contains 14 residues. The CDR3: CASSRGQGATEAFF. The CDR3 nucleotides are TGTGCCAGCAGCCGGGGACAGGGGGCGACTGAAGCTTTCTTT.

The sample holds a few counts of this clonotype. The rearrangement uses TRBV19 and TRBJ1-1; perhaps TRBD1 as D (5 bases). V shed 8 bases and J shed 10 bases, with 20 bases lying between them. The CDR3 contains 13 residues. CDR1 is LNHDA, CDR2 SQIVND, per germline (reference sequence). The CDR3 loop reads CASGQGMVYGAFF. For the CDR3, the DNA is TGTGCCAGTGGTCAGGGAATGGTCTACGGAGCTTTCTTT.

The chain has TRBV9 and TRBJ1-1; 7 positions agree with TRBD1. The germline V gene encodes CDR1 SGDLS and CDR2 YYNGEE. After removal of 4 bases from V and 4 bases from J, the junction contained 10 bases not matched to a gene. The CDR3 sequence is 15 residues long. In nucleotides, the CDR3 is TGTGCCAGCAGCCTTGATCAGACAGGGTCCACTGAAGCTTTCTTT. Translation: CASSLDQTGSTEAFF.

The V gene is TRBV20-1, the J gene TRBJ2-1; D call uncertain. This CDR3 spans 10 amino acids. From germline, CDR1 is DFQATT and CDR2 SNEGSKA (reference sequence). With 7 bases removed from V and 12 bases from J, the gap between germline ends came to 13 bases. Here the CDR3 DNA reads TGCAGTGGCGCCTTTGGCGGGCAGTTCTTC. Translated: CSGAFGGQFF.

This clonotype was found many times. This rearrangement joins TRBV7-3 to TRBJ1-1; no definite D call. Germline V gene data show CDR1 as SGHTA and CDR2 as FQGTGA. CDR3 length: 15 amino acids. V was trimmed by 5 bases and J by 2 bases, leaving 15 bases between them. In DNA, the CDR3 is TGTGCCAGCAGCCCCAGGCCGGGGATTAACACTGAAGCTTTCTTT. Protein: CASSPRPGINTEAFF.

The chain is built from TRBV7-3 and TRBJ2-2, with 8 bases aligning to TRBD1. This CDR3 region has 16 residues. Trimming took 5 bases from V and 7 from J; bases not matched to a gene: 12. The germline CDR1 and CDR2 sequences are SGHTA and FQGTGA. DNA of the CDR3: TGTGCCAGCAGCCCTGACGACAGGGGTCTATACGGGGAGCTGTTTTTT. This codes for CASSPDDRGLYGELFF.

This clonotype was seen a few times. The chain recombines TRBV27 with TRBJ2-5; 9 bases are a match to TRBD1. The CDR3 spans 13 residues. V was clipped by 6 bases and J by 3 bases; unmatched bases: 2. Germline assignment: CDR1 MNHEY and CDR2 SMNVEV (reference sequence). CDR3 residues: CASRRTGEETQYF. CDR3 DNA sequence: TGTGCCAGCAGGCGGACAGGGGAAGAGACCCAGTACTTC.

This clonotype was recorded a few times. The chain has TRBV29-1 and TRBJ2-7, with 7 bases aligning to TRBD2. Per germline, CDR1 SQVTM and CDR2 ANQGSEA. The CDR3 length is 11 residues. Trimming took 4 bases from V and 3 from J; bases not matched to a gene: 0. The CDR3, as DNA: TGCAGCGTTGGGGAGGGCTACGAGCAGTACTTC. As protein: CSVGEGYEQYF.

The rearrangement joins TRBV20-1 to TRBJ2-3, with TRBD2 identical over 9 bases. The CDR3 spans 15 residues. V lost 2 bases and J lost 3; bases outside the gene matches: 6. In germline, CDR1 is DFQATT, CDR2 SNEGSKA (reference sequence). The CDR3 coding sequence is TGCAGTGCTAGACCCCCGGGACTAGCTACAGATACGCAGTATTTT. Its protein product is CSARPPGLATDTQYF.

Written as DNA, the CDR3 is TGTGCCAGCAGCGTCAGGGGAAACACTGAAGCTTTCTTT. Translating it yields CASSVRGNTEAFF. The gene calls are TRBV5-4 and TRBJ1-1; the D gene is possibly TRBD1 (6 bases). Per the germline V gene, CDR1 is SGHNT and CDR2 is YYREEE (reference sequence). The CDR3 is 13 residues long. V was trimmed by 4 bases and J by 2 bases, leaving 9 bases between them.

The rearrangement uses TRBV29-1 and TRBJ2-3, with no clear D. This CDR3 has 13 residues. V shed 7 bases and J shed 2 bases, with 13 bases lying between them. In germline, CDR1 is SQVTM, CDR2 ANQGSEA. The CDR3 is CSAGKGPTDTQYF. The CDR3 DNA reads TGCAGCGCAGGCAAGGGCCCCACAGATACGCAGTATTTT.

The sample holds many counts of this clonotype. This chain's CDR3 is CASSKTGLETQYF. In nucleotides, the CDR3 is TGCGCCAGCAGCAAGACAGGGTTGGAGACCCAGTACTTC. V gene TRBV5-1 combines with J gene TRBJ2-5, with TRBD1 matching 7 bases. V trimming: 4 bases; J trimming: 5 bases; junction bases outside the gene matches: 5. This CDR3 is 13 amino acids long. CDR1 is SGHRS, CDR2 YFSETQ, per germline.

This clonotype was recorded many times. The chain carries TRBV7-9 and TRBJ2-7; D may be TRBD1 (5 bases). V was shortened by 3 bases and J by 5 bases, with 8 bases between the two germline ends. CDR1 and CDR2 (germline): SEHNR, FQNEAQ (reference sequence). The CDR3 totals 12 residues. The chain's CDR3 is CASSFRGHEQYV. Here the CDR3 DNA reads TGTGCCAGCAGCTTTAGGGGCCACGAGCAGTACGTC.

This clonotype showed up just a few times. CDR3 amino acids: CASSLRESSYEQYF. The CDR3 DNA follows: TGTGCCAGCAGCTTGCGGGAGAGCTCCTACGAGCAGTACTTC. The J gene is TRBJ2-7, the V gene TRBV7-2; TRBD2 matches at 7 bases. Germline lookup yields CDR1 SGHTA and CDR2 FQGNSA. V shed 3 bases, J shed 0 bases, and the junction held 2 bases outside the gene matches. The CDR3 is 14 amino acids.

The chain links TRBV2 to TRBJ2-7; D call uncertain. The germline CDR1 and CDR2 sequences are SNHLY and FYNNEI. The CDR3 loop spans 12 amino acids. V lost 8 bases to trimming and J lost 3 bases, with 11 bases between them. The CDR3 reads CASSIGNYEQYV. DNA of the CDR3: TGTGCCAGCTCTATCGGCAACTACGAGCAGTACGTC.